The 10 T cell receptor beta chains below were found in one sample sequenced in a study of technical replicates of blood from a handful of donors. The method was immunoSEQ multiplex PCR; TCRdb's version includes in-frame clones alone and lacks a portion of them. The profile shows around 100,000 clones, about 94% of them singletons. The material sequenced was T cells isolated from PBMCs. Receptors originate from a human donor in good health.

This clone was recorded a few times. This rearrangement joins TRBV30 to TRBJ1-1, with 8 bases identical to TRBD1. The CDR3 sequence is 14 residues long. Germline CDR1 is GTSNPN and CDR2 is SVGIG (reference sequence). Trimming cost V 2 bases and J 0 bases; bases outside gene matches: 2. DNA for the CDR3: TGTGCCTGGAGTCCAGGGGGCCTGAACACTGAAGCTTTCTTT. Protein product: CAWSPGGLNTEAFF. Variable domain in full (rest from reference TRBV30 and TRBJ1-1): SQTIHQWPATLVQPVGSPLSLECTVEGTSNPNLYWYRQAAGRGLQLLFYSVGIGQISSEVPQNLSASRPQDRQFILSSKKLLLSDSGFYLCAWSPGGLNTEAFFGQGTRLTVV.

The chain recombines TRBV5-1 with TRBJ2-7; TRBD2 aligns across 9 bases. The CDR3 contains 15 residues. From germline, CDR1 is SGHRS and CDR2 YFSETQ. V shed 1 base, J shed 2 bases, and the junction held 4 bases outside the gene matches. This CDR3 reads CASSLRLADPYEQYF. The DNA for the CDR3 is TGCGCCAGCAGCTTGAGACTAGCGGACCCCTACGAGCAGTACTTC.

CDR3 bases: TGTGCCAGCAGTGCACAGGGGGACTATGGCTACACCTTC. Protein sequence: CASSAQGDYGYTF. This chain connects TRBV28 to TRBJ1-2, with 8 bases identical to TRBD1. Germline V gene sequence: CDR1 MDHEN, CDR2 SYDVKM. This CDR3 is built from 13 residues. The J segment lost 3 bases and the V segment lost 5 bases, leaving 2 bases of the junction unmatched.

The genes are TRBV7-3 and TRBJ1-2; 8 positions agree with TRBD1. The length of the CDR3 is 13 residues. V lost 2 bases to trimming and J lost 8 bases; unmatched junction nucleotides: 4. Germline lookup yields CDR1 SGHTA and CDR2 FQGTGA. The CDR3 region has the DNA TGTGCCAGCAGCTTACCGGACAGGGAAGGCTACACCTTC. Encoded protein: CASSLPDREGYTF. The whole variable domain, filled in from reference TRBV7-3 and TRBJ1-2, reads GAGVSQTPSNKVTEKGKYVELRCDPISGHTALYWYRQSLGQGPEFLIYFQGTGAADDSGLPNDRFFAVRPEGSVSTLKIQRTERGDSAVYLCASSLPDREGYTFGSGTRLTVV.

The rearrangement uses TRBV7-2 and TRBJ2-1; TRBD2 matches 11 bases. V lost 5 bases and J lost 6; bases outside the gene matches: 6. The V gene's germline CDR1 is SGHTA and CDR2 FQGNSA. The CDR3 extends over 15 amino acids. The CDR3 reads CASSLTSGSVNEQFF. The CDR3 nucleotides are TGTGCCAGCAGCCTAACTAGCGGGAGCGTCAATGAGCAGTTCTTC.

The gene calls are TRBV4-3 and TRBJ2-2; 8 bases line up with TRBD2. Germline-derived CDR1 and CDR2 are LGHNA and YSLEER. The CDR3 is 15 amino acids. The ends lost 4 bases at V and 3 bases at J; junction bases unmatched: 4. The CDR3, as DNA: TGCGCCAGCAGCCCCGGGAGGGCCGACACCGGGGAGCTGTTTTTT. This gives the protein CASSPGRADTGELFF.

The CDR3 here is CASSKQVRGTEAFF. As DNA, the CDR3 is TGTGCCAGCAGTAAACAGGTCCGTGGCACTGAAGCTTTCTTT. The chain couples TRBV27 to TRBJ1-1; the D gene is possibly TRBD1 (5 bases). Germline CDR1 MNHEY, CDR2 SMNVEV (reference sequence). This CDR3 spans 14 amino acids. Trimming shortened V by 5 bases and J by 4 bases, and 14 bases separated the two germline ends.

This chain links TRBV5-1 with TRBJ2-5, with TRBD2 identical over 13 bases. The CDR3 covers 15 residues. Per germline, CDR1 SGHRS and CDR2 YFSETQ. Unmatched junction bases numbered 7, after V lost 4 bases and J lost 7 bases. The CDR3 here is CASSSGLAGEVTQYF. As DNA, the CDR3 is TGCGCCAGCAGCAGCGGACTAGCGGGAGAGGTGACCCAGTACTTC.

The chain uses TRBV2 and TRBJ1-5; 8 positions match TRBD1. Germline V CDR1 and CDR2: SNHLY, FYNNEI. The CDR3 spans 14 residues. Trimming cost V 7 bases and J 11 bases; bases outside gene matches: 13. The CDR3 protein is CASNPGTGLEAQHF. The CDR3, as DNA: TGTGCCAGCAATCCTGGGACAGGCTTAGAGGCCCAGCATTTT.

The chain is built from TRBV11-2 and TRBJ2-3; D is possibly TRBD1 (6 bases). Trimming removed 4 bases at V and 1 base at J, with 9 bases between. The CDR3 totals 14 residues. Looked up from germline, CDR1 is SGHAT and CDR2 is FQNNGV. The DNA for the CDR3 is TGTGCCAGCAGCTCAAACAGGGGCACAGATACGCAGTATTTT. This gives the protein CASSSNRGTDTQYF.